This TCR beta chain was observed in a study of blood T cell repertoires in COVID-19. The wider study: Specimens from acute and convalescent COVID-19 originated in the United States, Italy and Spain. Sample material is recorded as cDNA or gDNA derived from T cells, B-cell-depleted T cells, or PBMCs.

The CDR3 consists of 13 residues. The J segment lost 3 bases and the V segment lost 6 bases, leaving 6 bases of the junction unmatched. From germline, CDR1 is SQVTM and CDR2 ANQGSEA. Per the study methods: Scientists estimated how many nucleated cells there were by amplifying reference gene primers. Measured with immunoSEQ multiplex PCR; TCRdb has only the in-frame clones, and not every one. V and J calls and clone size are as listed in that table; D and trimming were resolved from the DNA. The data hold some 490,000 clones, with roughly 88% observed a single time. The V call is TRBV29-1, the J call TRBJ2-7, with TRBD1 identical over 9 bases. This TCR was sampled from a human donor in a cohort sampled during active COVID-19. Specimen: peripheral blood. CDR3 region: CSVEGQGNYEQYF. CDR3 nucleotide sequence: TGCAGCGTCGAGGGACAGGGCAACTACGAGCAGTACTTC.